A single sample is the source of the 26 T cell receptor beta chains below, sequenced in a study of cytomegalovirus exposure and HLA in healthy donors. A multiplex PCR was run with 60 Vbeta primers and 13 Jbeta primers. The assay was immunoSEQ multiplex PCR, and TCRdb's table has in-frame clones only and misses some. The sample lists about 130,000 clones, 80% occurring once. The material sequenced was PBMCs. The receptors originated from a woman between 40 and 55 years old in good health and CMV-seronegative.

V is TRBV5-6 and J is TRBJ2-5; TRBD2 aligns across 8 bases. Germline trimming cut 5 bases from V and 2 bases from J; bases unmatched to any gene: 11. The CDR3 runs 16 residues. Germline V gene data show CDR1 as SGHDT and CDR2 as YYEEEE. The CDR3 loop reads CASRTQTSVLQETQYF. In DNA form, the CDR3 reads TGTGCCAGCAGGACCCAGACTAGCGTCCTACAAGAGACCCAGTACTTC.

V is TRBV19 and J is TRBJ1-5; no clear D gene. CDR1 is LNHDA, CDR2 SQIVND, per germline (reference sequence). V was cut by 3 bases and J by 3 bases, with 18 bases left in between. The CDR3 consists of 17 residues. CDR3 coding DNA: TGTGCCAGTAGTATCCTCTATAGGGCGGGAAACAATCAGCCCCAGCATTTT. Its protein is CASSILYRAGNNQPQHF.

The chain combines TRBV25-1 with TRBJ2-5; 9 bases match TRBD1. CDR1 is MGHDK, CDR2 SYGVNS, per germline. The CDR3 runs 15 residues. Unmatched junction bases numbered 10, after V lost 6 bases and J lost 5 bases. The DNA for the CDR3 is TGTGCCAGCAGACCAGGACAGGGGCAGCGGGAGACCCAGTACTTC. Its protein product is CASRPGQGQRETQYF.

This clone came up a few times. CDR3 sequence reads: CASGEPRRGEQYF. CDR3 nucleotides: TGTGCCAGCGGGGAGCCAAGACGGGGGGAGCAGTACTTC. The chain is built from TRBV28 and TRBJ2-5; TRBD2 matches at 7 bases. Germline V gene data show CDR1 as MDHEN and CDR2 as SYDVKM. This CDR3 has 13 amino acids. The V segment lost 8 bases and the J segment 11 bases; nucleotides outside the gene matches: 14. The variable domain in full, completed from reference TRBV28 and TRBJ2-5, reads DVKVTQSSRYLVKRTGEKVFLECVQDMDHENMFWYRQDPGLGLRLIYFSYDVKMKEKGDIPEGYSVSREKKERFSLILESASTNQTSMYLCASGEPRRGEQYFGPGTRLLVL.

The V gene is TRBV19, the J gene TRBJ1-1, with D maybe TRBD1 (6 bases). V lost 4 bases and J 0 bases, leaving 12 bases between the germline ends. The CDR3 spans 15 residues. CDR1 is LNHDA, CDR2 SQIVND, per germline (reference sequence). The CDR3 DNA follows: TGTGCCAGTAGTACTGCGGACAGTTTGAACACTGAAGCTTTCTTT. Its translation: CASSTADSLNTEAFF.

The chain couples TRBV23-1 to TRBJ2-1, with D possibly TRBD1 on 6 matching bases. TRBV23-1 is classed as an ORF, of uncertain function. V was trimmed by 0 bases and J by 4 bases, leaving 13 bases between them. The CDR3 runs 16 residues. The CDR3 DNA follows: TGCGCCAGCAGTCAATCCATGACAGGAAAATACAATGAGCAGTTCTTC. It specifies CASSQSMTGKYNEQFF.

The genes are TRBV6-5 and TRBJ1-2; no reliable D call. The V and J ends lost 0 bases and 5 bases respectively, with 10 bases between them. The CDR3 totals 14 residues. The V gene's germline CDR1 is MNHEY and CDR2 SVGAGI. CDR3 region: CASSYSTQQYGYTF. The CDR3, as DNA: TGTGCCAGCAGTTACTCGACACAGCAGTATGGCTACACCTTC.

CDR3 nucleotide sequence: TGTGCCACCCAGGGGGCGGCTGAAGGGGCCAACGTCCTGACTTTC. This gives the protein CATQGAAEGANVLTF. This rearrangement joins TRBV6-5 to TRBJ2-6; TRBD1 aligns across 8 bases. The V and J ends lost 10 bases and 4 bases, in that order; junction bases with no gene match: 9. From germline, CDR1 is MNHEY and CDR2 SVGAGI. This CDR3 spans 15 amino acids.

The CDR3 coding sequence is TGTGCCAGCAGCCAAGAAACAGGGAACTATGGCTACACCTTC. This encodes CASSQETGNYGYTF. The chain combines TRBV4-2 with TRBJ1-2; D is perhaps TRBD1 (6 bases). Germline V gene sequence: CDR1 LGHNA, CDR2 YNFKEQ. This CDR3 is built from 14 residues. Trimming pared 0 bases from V and 2 bases from J, leaving 7 bases between.

The chain is built from TRBV18 and TRBJ1-1; 9 bases fit TRBD1. V was pared by 2 bases and J by 0 bases, with 4 bases of the junction left unmatched. Germline V gene lookup returns CDR1 KGHSH and CDR2 LQKENI. The CDR3 length is 16 residues. This CDR3 reads CASSPGQGTLNTEAFF. The CDR3 DNA reads as TGTGCCAGCTCACCAGGACAGGGGACTCTGAACACTGAAGCTTTCTTT.

This rearrangement joins TRBV6-5 to TRBJ2-2; 9 bases agree with TRBD1. CDR3 length equals 15 residues. Germline V gene sequence: CDR1 MNHEY, CDR2 SVGAGI. V dropped 7 bases and J dropped 7; count of bases not matched to a gene: 10. The CDR3 DNA reads as TGTGCCAGCACCCCCGGGACAGGGACCGACGGGGAGCTGTTTTTT. Residues: CASTPGTGTDGELFF.

Notes on this clone: At one of its ends the junction is not consistent with the germline gene, which may arise from a read error. CDR3 sequence: CSSSSTGSNQPQHF. CDR3 coding DNA: TGTTCCAGCAGCTCGACAGGGAGCAATCAGCCCCAGCATTTT. The chain has TRBV7-9 and TRBJ1-5; TRBD1 agrees at 7 bases. CDR3 length equals 14 residues. CDR1 and CDR2 (germline): SEHNR, FQNEAQ (reference sequence).

The J gene is TRBJ2-1, the V gene TRBV5-1, with D unclear. This CDR3 is 15 amino acids long. Germline V gives CDR1 SGHRS, CDR2 YFSETQ. Trimming stripped 0 bases from V and 7 bases from J, with 14 bases between. CDR3 bases: TGCGCCAGCAGCTTGGCGGAGCCGACCTTTAATGAGCAGTTCTTC. Translation gives CASSLAEPTFNEQFF.

V is TRBV19 and J is TRBJ1-4; 11 nucleotides agree with TRBD1. The CDR3 runs to 14 residues. The V segment lost 5 bases and the J segment 8 bases; nucleotides outside the gene matches: 4. CDR1 and CDR2 (germline): LNHDA, SQIVND (reference sequence). The CDR3: CASSRTGGGEKLFF. As DNA, the CDR3 is TGTGCCAGTAGTCGGACAGGGGGCGGGGAAAAACTGTTTTTT.

The chain couples TRBV4-1 to TRBJ1-4; 8 positions agree with TRBD1. V shed 4 bases and J 8 bases; nucleotides not matched to a gene: 12. Germline-derived CDR1 and CDR2 are MGHRA and YSYEKL. The CDR3 contains 16 residues. The CDR3 nucleotides read TGCGCCAGCAGCCCCCCGGGGGGACAGGATCGAGAAAAACTGTTTTTT. Translating it yields CASSPPGGQDREKLFF.

This rearrangement joins TRBV19 to TRBJ1-4; 8 nucleotides align to TRBD1. V gave up 6 bases and J gave up 8 bases; unmatched junction bases: 5. Germline V gene lookup returns CDR1 LNHDA and CDR2 SQIVND (reference sequence). The CDR3 is 13 residues long. This CDR3 is CASRQGEGEKLFF. The CDR3 DNA reads TGTGCCAGTAGACAGGGGGAGGGCGAAAAACTGTTTTTT.

The chain uses TRBV7-2 and TRBJ2-1; 10 nucleotides line up with TRBD2. V was pared by 4 bases and J by 12 bases, with 9 bases of the junction left unmatched. CDR1 and CDR2 (germline): SGHTA, FQGNSA. CDR3 length: 14 amino acids. CDR3 protein: CASSSAGGPGMQFF. CDR3 bases: TGTGCCAGCAGCTCAGCGGGAGGGCCAGGGATGCAGTTCTTC.

The chain links TRBV9 to TRBJ1-1; the match to TRBD1 covers 8 bases. The germline V gene has CDR1 SGDLS and CDR2 YYNGEE. There are 18 residues in the CDR3. J lost 7 bases, V lost 1 base, and 18 bases had no gene match. DNA of the CDR3: TGTGCCAGCAGCGTAAAGGAGGACAGGGACCAGACTTGGGATGAAGCTTTCTTT. Its protein product is CASSVKEDRDQTWDEAFF.

V usage is TRBV2 and J usage is TRBJ2-7; TRBD1 matches at 8 bases. CDR1 and CDR2 from the germline V gene are SNHLY and FYNNEI. The CDR3 is 14 amino acids. V shed 8 bases and J 5 bases; nucleotides not matched to a gene: 11. CDR3 loop: CASGLDRGSNEQYF. DNA for the CDR3: TGTGCCAGCGGCTTAGACAGGGGATCGAACGAGCAGTACTTC.

The V gene is TRBV18, the J gene TRBJ2-7; maybe TRBD2 (6 bases). Trimming removed 0 bases at V and 6 bases at J, with 15 bases between. CDR3 size: 15 residues. Germline values: CDR1 KGHSH, CDR2 LQKENI. The CDR3 loop reads CASSPPGGERGEQYF. CDR3 nucleotides: TGTGCCAGCTCACCACCCGGGGGTGAGAGGGGCGAGCAGTACTTC.

J is TRBJ1-4 and V is TRBV5-4; a weak D match, TRBD1 (6 bases). This CDR3 has 16 residues. Germline V gene data show CDR1 as SGHNT and CDR2 as YYREEE (reference sequence). The V end was cut by 4 bases, the J end by 1 base, with 14 bases between. DNA of the CDR3: TGTGCCAGCAGCCCCGGGACACTAGGAACTAATGAAAAACTGTTTTTT. The encoded protein is CASSPGTLGTNEKLFF.

This clone appeared once. This chain uses TRBV7-6 with TRBJ2-2; D might be TRBD1 (6 bases). CDR1 SGHVS and CDR2 FNYEAQ come from the germline V gene. The V end lost 0 bases, the J end lost 1 base, and 9 bases lay between the germline ends. The CDR3 covers 16 residues. CDR3 bases: TGTGCCAGCAGCTTAGCGGGCAGGGGGAACACCGGGGAGCTGTTTTTT. Protein product: CASSLAGRGNTGELFF.

This clone was recorded a few times. The chain joins TRBV5-6 to TRBJ1-2; 7 bases are shared with TRBD1. This CDR3 spans 14 amino acids. Unmatched junction bases numbered 7, after V lost 0 bases and J lost 8 bases. Germline CDR1 SGHDT, CDR2 YYEEEE. In DNA form, the CDR3 reads TGTGCCAGCAGCTTGGGACAGACAGGGTACGGCTACACCTTC. Protein: CASSLGQTGYGYTF.

The chain employs TRBV4-3 and TRBJ2-2, with 9 bases that match TRBD1. CDR1 LGHNA and CDR2 YSLEER come from the germline V gene. CDR3 length: 15 residues. The V gene end was trimmed by 5 bases and the J gene end by 7 bases; junction bases not matched to a gene: 8. The CDR3 spells CASSGRDRVVGELFF. DNA of the CDR3: TGCGCCAGCAGCGGCCGGGACAGGGTTGTCGGGGAGCTGTTTTTT.

The chain has TRBV7-2 and TRBJ1-5, with 8 bases lining up with TRBD1. V shed 6 bases and J 2 bases; nucleotides not matched to a gene: 3. This CDR3 comprises 14 residues. Germline CDR1 is SGHTA and CDR2 is FQGNSA. CDR3 region: CASSQDRGNQPQHF. Here the CDR3 DNA reads TGTGCCAGCAGTCAGGACAGGGGCAATCAGCCCCAGCATTTT.

CDR3 DNA sequence: TGTGCCAGCAGCCAAGAAGCGGGGGGGGCAAATACGCAGTATTTT. Translation: CASSQEAGGANTQYF. This chain links TRBV14 with TRBJ2-3, with 10 bases lining up with TRBD2. Germline loops: CDR1 SGHDN, CDR2 FVKESK. V trimming: 0 bases; J trimming: 7 bases; junction bases outside the gene matches: 4. The CDR3 has 15 amino acids.